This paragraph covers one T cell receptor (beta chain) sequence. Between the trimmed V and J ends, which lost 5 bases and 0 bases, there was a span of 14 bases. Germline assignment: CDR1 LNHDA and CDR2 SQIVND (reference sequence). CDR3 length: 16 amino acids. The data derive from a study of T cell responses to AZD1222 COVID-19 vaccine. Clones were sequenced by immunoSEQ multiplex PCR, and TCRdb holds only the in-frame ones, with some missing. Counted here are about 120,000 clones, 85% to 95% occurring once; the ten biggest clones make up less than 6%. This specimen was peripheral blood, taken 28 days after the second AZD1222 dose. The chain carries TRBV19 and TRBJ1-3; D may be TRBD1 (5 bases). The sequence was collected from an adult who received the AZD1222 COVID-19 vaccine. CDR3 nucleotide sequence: TGTGCCAGTAGTGCCGGGACGCCTAGCTCTGGAAACACCATATATTTT. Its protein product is CASSAGTPSSGNTIYF.